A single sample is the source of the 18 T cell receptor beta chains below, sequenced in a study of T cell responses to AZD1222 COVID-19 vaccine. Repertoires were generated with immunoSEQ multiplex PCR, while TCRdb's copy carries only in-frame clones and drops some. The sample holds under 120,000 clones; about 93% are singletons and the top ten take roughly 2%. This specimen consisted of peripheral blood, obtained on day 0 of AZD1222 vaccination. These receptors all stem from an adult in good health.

CDR3: CASSLASTPGANVLTF. The CDR3 bases are TGTGCCAGCAGCTTAGCAAGTACCCCTGGGGCCAACGTCCTGACTTTC. The chain employs TRBV7-2 and TRBJ2-6; D remains unclear. Germline CDR1 is SGHTA and CDR2 is FQGNSA. V lost 0 bases and J 2 bases, leaving 8 bases between the germline ends. CDR3 length equals 16 residues.

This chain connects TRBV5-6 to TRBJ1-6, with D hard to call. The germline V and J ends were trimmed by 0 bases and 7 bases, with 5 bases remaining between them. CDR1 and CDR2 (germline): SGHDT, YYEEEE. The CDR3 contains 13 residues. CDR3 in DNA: TGTGCCAGCAGCTTGGGCTCCAATTCACCCCTCCACTTT. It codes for CASSLGSNSPLHF.

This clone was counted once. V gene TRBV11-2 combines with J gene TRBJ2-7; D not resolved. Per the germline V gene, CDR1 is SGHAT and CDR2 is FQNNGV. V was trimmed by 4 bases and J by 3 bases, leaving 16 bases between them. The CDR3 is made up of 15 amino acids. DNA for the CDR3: TGTGCCAGCAGCTCCGGTCCTGGGAAGAGCTACGAGCAGTACTTC. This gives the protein CASSSGPGKSYEQYF.

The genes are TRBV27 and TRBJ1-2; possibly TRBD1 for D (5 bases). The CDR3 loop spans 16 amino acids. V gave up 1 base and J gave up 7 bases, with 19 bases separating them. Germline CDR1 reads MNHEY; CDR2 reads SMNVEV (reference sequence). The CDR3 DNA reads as TGTGCCAGCAGTTTATGGGGAGCGGGGCGTTATTCTGGCTACACCTTC. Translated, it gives CASSLWGAGRYSGYTF.

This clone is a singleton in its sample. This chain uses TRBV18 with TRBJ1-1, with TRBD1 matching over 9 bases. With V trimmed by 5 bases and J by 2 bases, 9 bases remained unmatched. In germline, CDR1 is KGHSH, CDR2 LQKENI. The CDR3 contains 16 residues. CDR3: CASSYDGTGRNTEAFF. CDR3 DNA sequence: TGTGCCAGCTCATACGATGGGACAGGGAGAAACACTGAAGCTTTCTTT.

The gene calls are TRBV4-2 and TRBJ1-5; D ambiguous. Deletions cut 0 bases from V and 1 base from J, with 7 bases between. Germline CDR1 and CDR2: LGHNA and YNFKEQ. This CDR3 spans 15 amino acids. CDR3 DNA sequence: TGTGCCAGCAGCCAAGAGTCTGGGAGCAATCAGCCCCAGCATTTT. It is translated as CASSQESGSNQPQHF.

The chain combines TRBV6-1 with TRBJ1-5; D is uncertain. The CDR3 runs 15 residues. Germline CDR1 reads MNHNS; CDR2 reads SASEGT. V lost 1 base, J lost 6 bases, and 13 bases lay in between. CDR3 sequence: CASSEVGTSSQPQHF. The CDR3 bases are TGTGCCAGCAGTGAAGTGGGTACCTCAAGTCAGCCCCAGCATTTT.

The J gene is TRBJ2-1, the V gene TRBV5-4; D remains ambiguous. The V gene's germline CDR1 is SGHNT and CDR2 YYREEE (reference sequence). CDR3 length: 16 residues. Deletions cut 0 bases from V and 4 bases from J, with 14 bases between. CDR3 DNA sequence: TGTGCCAGCAGCTTGGGATCGGCTAGTGTATACAATGAGCAGTTCTTC. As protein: CASSLGSASVYNEQFF. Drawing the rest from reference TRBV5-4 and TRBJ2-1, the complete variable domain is ETGVTQSPTHLIKTRGQQVTLRCSSQSGHNTVSWYQQALGQGPQFIFQYYREEENGRGNFPPRFSGLQFPNYSSELNVNALELDDSALYLCASSLGSASVYNEQFFGPGTRLTVL.

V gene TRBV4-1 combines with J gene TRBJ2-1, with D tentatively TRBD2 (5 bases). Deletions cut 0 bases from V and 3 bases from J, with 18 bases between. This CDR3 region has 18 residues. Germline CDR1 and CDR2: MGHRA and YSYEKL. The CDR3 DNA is TGCGCCAGCAGCCAAGATGCCGGAAGTTTCCGGGACTACAATGAGCAGTTCTTC. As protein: CASSQDAGSFRDYNEQFF.

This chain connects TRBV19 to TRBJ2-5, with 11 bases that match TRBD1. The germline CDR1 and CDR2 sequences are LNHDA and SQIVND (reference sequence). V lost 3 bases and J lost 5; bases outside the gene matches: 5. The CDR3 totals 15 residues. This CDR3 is CASSIRTGGWETQYF. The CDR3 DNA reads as TGTGCCAGTAGTATTAGGACAGGGGGCTGGGAGACCCAGTACTTC.

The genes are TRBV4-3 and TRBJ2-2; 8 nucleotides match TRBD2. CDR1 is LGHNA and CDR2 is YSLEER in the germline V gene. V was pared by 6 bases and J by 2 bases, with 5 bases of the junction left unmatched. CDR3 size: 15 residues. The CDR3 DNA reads TGCGCCAGCAGGGATAGCGGGGCTAACACCGGGGAGCTGTTTTTT. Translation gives CASRDSGANTGELFF.

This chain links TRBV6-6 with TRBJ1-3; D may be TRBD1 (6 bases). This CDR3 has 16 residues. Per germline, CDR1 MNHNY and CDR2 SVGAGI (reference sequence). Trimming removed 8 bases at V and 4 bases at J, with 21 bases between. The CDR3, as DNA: TGTGCCAGCCGTAAGGGGGGAACAGGCACGGGAAACACCATATATTTT. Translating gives CASRKGGTGTGNTIYF.

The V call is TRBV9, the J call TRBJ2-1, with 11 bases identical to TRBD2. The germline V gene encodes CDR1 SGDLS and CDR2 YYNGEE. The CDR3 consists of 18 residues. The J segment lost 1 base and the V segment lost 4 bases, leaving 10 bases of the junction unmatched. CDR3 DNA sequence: TGTGCCAGCAGCCCCCGACTAGCGGGGCGAGCATCCTACAATGAGCAGTTCTTC. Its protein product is CASSPRLAGRASYNEQFF.

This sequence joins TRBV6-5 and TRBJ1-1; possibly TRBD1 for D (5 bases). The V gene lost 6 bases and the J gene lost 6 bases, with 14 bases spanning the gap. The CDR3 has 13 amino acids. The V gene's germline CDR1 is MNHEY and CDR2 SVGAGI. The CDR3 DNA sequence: TGTGCCAGCAGCAGTCATTCACAGGCTGAAGCTTTCTTT. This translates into CASSSHSQAEAFF.

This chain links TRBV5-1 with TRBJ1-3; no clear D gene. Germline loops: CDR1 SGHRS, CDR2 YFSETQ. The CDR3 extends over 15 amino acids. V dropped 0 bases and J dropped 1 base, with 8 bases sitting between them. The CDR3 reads CASSLEDFSGNTIYF. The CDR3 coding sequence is TGCGCCAGCAGCTTGGAAGATTTTTCTGGAAACACCATATATTTT.

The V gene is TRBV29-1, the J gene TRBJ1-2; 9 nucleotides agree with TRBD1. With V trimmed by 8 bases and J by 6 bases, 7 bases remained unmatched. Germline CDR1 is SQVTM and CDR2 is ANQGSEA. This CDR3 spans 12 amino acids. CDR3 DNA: TGCAGCTCCTCCGGGACAGGGAATGGCTACACCTTC. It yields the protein CSSSGTGNGYTF.

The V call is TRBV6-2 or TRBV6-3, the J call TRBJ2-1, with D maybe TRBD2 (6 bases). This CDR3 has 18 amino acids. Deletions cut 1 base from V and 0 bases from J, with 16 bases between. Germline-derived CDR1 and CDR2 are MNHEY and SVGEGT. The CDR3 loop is CASSYLPRGPISYNEQFF. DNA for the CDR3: TGTGCCAGCAGTTACTTACCGCGGGGACCCATCTCCTACAATGAGCAGTTCTTC.

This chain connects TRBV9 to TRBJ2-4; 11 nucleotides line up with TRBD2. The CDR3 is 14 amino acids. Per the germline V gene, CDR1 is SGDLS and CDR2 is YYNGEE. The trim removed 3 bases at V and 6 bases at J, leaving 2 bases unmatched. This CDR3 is CASSEGLAANIQYF. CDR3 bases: TGTGCCAGCAGCGAGGGACTAGCGGCAAACATTCAGTACTTC.